This section outlines one T cell receptor (beta chain) sequence together with its context. Its antigen is not yet known. Within one base of it there is no much larger clone, and no base qualities were kept. For CDR1 and CDR2, the germline V gene lists MNHEY and SVGAGI. Trimming at the junction amounts to 3 bases on V and 1 base on J, and the germline ends lie 13 bases apart. Including cysteine and phenylalanine, the CDR3 has 16 amino acids. The retained sequence is limited to the CDR3, 48 bases, with the frame set at the first base. The data were taken from a study of shared clonotypes between healthy human individuals (TCRdb year 2020). Turning to the overall study: Two women and three men aged 18 to 49 years were included in the cohort. For each donor, CD4 naive and CD4 memory were each run on three plates, CD8 naive on two plates, and CD8 memory on one plate. Blood TCR repertoires of five healthy adults were deeply sequenced to estimate repertoire size and the extent of clonotype sharing between individuals. Different laboratories and diverse techniques were used to prepare libraries and sequence TCR repertoires, to increase sequencing depth and limit assay-specific biases. Between about 0.85 and 10 billion PBMCs per donor were obtained by leukapheresis. The investigation overall reported the following: Sampling was restricted to blood, and TCR repertoires in tissues likely differ from the TCR repertoires found in blood. Naive subsets generally had larger estimated clonotype richness than memory subsets did. Incomplete sequencing was indicated by rarefaction of sorted-subset datasets, despite the large sequencing depth. Pairwise subsampling led to the expectation that sequencing depth would affect the degree of clonotype sharing among donors. Clonotypes shared by all four sorted-subset donors showed higher generation probabilities than non-shared clonotypes. Across a few donors, approximately 4.9% of naive CD4, approximately 4% of naive CD8, 2% to 2.5% of memory CD4, and roughly 0.4% of memory CD8 clonotypes were shared. Because the study included a small number of donors, the genetic and exposure-history diversity represented was limited.

Using the deep immunoSEQ assay, multiplex PCR amplified TCR CDR3 regions from genomic DNA. For each cell subset, the extracted genomic DNA was distributed evenly across all wells of several immunoSEQ 96-well plates, and each plate served as one replicate. For sorted subsets, roughly 200 ng of genomic DNA, equivalent to some 33,000 T cell genomes, went into each replicate PCR. Purified libraries were quantified with a Qubit 3.0 fluorometer, sized on a Bioanalyzer 2100, and re-quantified with the KAPA Library Quantification kit. Every immunoSEQ 96-well plate was sequenced on a dedicated single-read 150-cycle Illumina NextSeq 550 flow cell. As for how the authors treated the data: The immunoSEQ output contained only junctional sequences without quality scores, so filtering could not match that applied to full-length reads. Sequences were annotated with PyIR, a Python wrapper for IgBLAST v1.9, using IMGT germline references to assign V/J genes and CDR3. Reads were removed for weak V/J assignments (E-value above 1e-6), missing CDR3, stop codons, out-of-frame junctions, or ambiguous translated residues. A V3J clonotype was defined by an identical inferred V gene, J gene, and CDR3 amino acid sequence. Percentage overlap between repertoires was computed as shared unique clonotypes divided by the size of the smaller repertoire. Three approaches were used to assess repertoire richness: RTK rarefaction, the Chao1 estimator, and Recon v2.1 estimates of unobserved clonotypes. OLGA was used to compute generation probabilities for all TCRbeta clonotypes that the gDNA method yielded from a handful of donors. Here the immuneACCESS table is served through TCRdb, limited to in-frame sequences with V and J called. Missing clones are a known gap in these copies; in checked studies unresolved V genes cover under half, and the rest lacks a known reason. V and J calls plus clone size are reproduced from that table; the DNA served to infer D and trimming. The sample table contains over a million clones; only one count was recorded for 95% to 97% of them. Roughly 1.2% of the sample lies in the top ten.

Healthy HIV-negative adults with no recently reported acute infections or vaccinations were included as donors. Every donor was a Caucasian adult residing in Nashville, Tennessee, USA. CD4+ T cells were enriched through magnetic negative selection, after which naive cells were positively selected on CD45RA and the remaining negative fraction served as the memory subset. Blood was collected by leukapheresis, and PBMCs were isolated by Ficoll-Histopaque density gradient centrifugation and then cryopreserved in liquid nitrogen vapor phase. Analytical flow cytometry was used to check the purity and quantity of each magnetically sorted T cell population. From each sorted fraction, genomic DNA was isolated and quantified by UV absorbance on a Nanodrop 2000c.

The sequence joins TRBV6-5 to TRBJ2-1; a tentative D match to TRBD2 spans 5 bases. The sequenced sample consisted of naive CD4+ T cells sorted from blood. Explained via the paper, the cell subset or site label denotes: CD45RA+ positively selected. The receptor's source is a man between 25 and 39 years old in good health. The DNA sequence follows: TGTGCCAGCAGTTATACCCCCCTAGCTTCCTACAATGAGCAGTTCTTC. This yields the protein CASSYTPLASYNEQFF.